The rows below give T cell receptor beta chains drawn from one sample of a study of shared clonotypes between healthy human individuals. The protocol was immunoSEQ multiplex PCR, while the TCRdb copy is restricted to in-frame clones and leaves out a portion. Found here are about half a million clones, less than 85% of them singletons; the top ten hold about an eighth. The specimen was PBMCs. These receptors originate from a woman in her thirties or forties in good health. Some clones in this sample may be carry-over from other donors' samples. Each CDR3 is given with its conserved first and last residue. A D gene is named only where the DNA matches it firmly. A row's size may be missing; if present it is once, few, many or a size class.

d_gene	abundance	v_gene	j_gene	CDR3nt	CDR3aa
.	many	TRBV5-5	TRBJ1-2	TGTGCCAGCAGGAGGACAGTTAACTATGGCTACACCTTC	CASRRTVNYGYTF
TRBD2	.	TRBV28	TRBJ2-3	TGTGCCAGCAGTCCCCGGACTAGCGGGATTATAGATACGCAGTATTTT	CASSPRTSGIIDTQYF
.	.	TRBV18	TRBJ1-1	TGTGCCAGCTCACAGGGTACTAGGAACACTGAAGCTTTCTTT	CASSQGTRNTEAFF
TRBD2	.	TRBV30	TRBJ2-1	TGTGCCTGGGCCCGGACTAGCTCCTACAATGAGCAGTTCTTC	CAWARTSSYNEQFF
.	once	TRBV28	TRBJ1-5	TGTGCCAGCAGTTTACTACAGGGTAATCAGCCCCAGCATTTT	CASSLLQGNQPQHF
TRBD2	.	TRBV4-1	TRBJ2-7	TGCGCCAGCAGCCCGACGCAGCGGGAGAAGTACGAGCAGTACTTC	CASSPTQREKYEQYF
.	.	TRBV10-3	TRBJ2-5	TGTGCCATCATGGCCGGGTGGGGTCCAAGAGATACCCAGTACTTC	CAIMAGWGPRDTQYF
TRBD1	.	TRBV2	TRBJ2-5	TGTGCCAGCAGGGGACAGGGGGCCGAGACCCAGTACTTC	CASRGQGAETQYF
.	few	TRBV27	TRBJ1-1	TGTGCCAGCAGTTTATCGGTTACAGGGAGGGAAGCTTTCTTT	CASSLSVTGREAFF
.	once	TRBV5-1	TRBJ1-1	TGCGCCAGCAGCTTGGGGGTGACCCTGAACACTGAAGCTTTCTTT	CASSLGVTLNTEAFF
.	.	TRBV11-2	TRBJ2-6	TGTGCCAGCAGCCTCAATTCAAAGCAACAAAGTCGGGCCAACGTCCTGACTTTC	CASSLNSKQQSRANVLTF
.	few	TRBV28	TRBJ1-1	TGTGCCAGCAGTTTATTTCGCACTGAAGCTTTCTTT	CASSLFRTEAFF
.	.	TRBV19	TRBJ2-3	TGTGCCAGTAATCCCAGGAGCACAGATACGCAGTATTTT	CASNPRSTDTQYF
TRBD2	.	TRBV7-8	TRBJ2-2	TGTGCCAGCGTCCGGGCAGCGGGAGTTGTCGGGGAGCTGTTTTTT	CASVRAAGVVGELFF
.	.	TRBV5-4	TRBJ1-4	TGTGCCACCCGAACAGCCTCTAATGAAAAACTGTTTTTT	CATRTASNEKLFF
.	.	TRBV5-1	TRBJ1-4	TGCGCCAGCACCTTGGGTAGTCGGGATGAAAAACTGTTTTTT	CASTLGSRDEKLFF
.	few	TRBV7-8	TRBJ1-2	TGTGCCAGCAGCTTAGGAGTAGGTACCTATGGCTACACCTTC	CASSLGVGTYGYTF
.	.	TRBV27	TRBJ1-1	TGTGCCAGCAGTTTCACGTTCGAGAACACTGAAGCTTTCTTT	CASSFTFENTEAFF
TRBD2	few	TRBV5-4	TRBJ2-1	TGTGCCAGCAGCTCGGGGACCGGGGGGTTCGACAATGAGCAGTTCTTC	CASSSGTGGFDNEQFF
.	.	TRBV5-1	TRBJ1-1	TGCGCCAGCAGCTTGGTTTCCGGTGTCAACACCGAAGCTTTCTTT	CASSLVSGVNTEAFF
.	.	TRBV28	TRBJ1-2	TGTGCCAGCAGTTTATTAGGTTCCAGGAACTATGGCTACACCTTC	CASSLLGSRNYGYTF
.	.	TRBV28	TRBJ2-3	TGTGCCAGCAGTTTCTGGGGGTCGAACACAGATACGCAGTATTTT	CASSFWGSNTDTQYF
TRBD1	.	TRBV5-1	TRBJ1-3	TGCGCCAGCAGCTTTGGGGACAGTCACTCTGGAAACACCATATATTTT	CASSFGDSHSGNTIYF
.	.	TRBV27	TRBJ1-1	TGTGCCAGCAGTCAACAGGGATGGAACACTGAAGCTTTCTTT	CASSQQGWNTEAFF
TRBD1	.	TRBV7-3	TRBJ1-2	TGTGCCAGCAGCTTAAAGGGCCGGGACAGTGGCTACACCTTC	CASSLKGRDSGYTF
TRBD2	.	TRBV7-6	TRBJ2-3	TGTGCCAGCAGCCTCTTCCCTAGCGGGAGTACAGATACGCAGTATTTT	CASSLFPSGSTDTQYF